This entry lists 21 T cell receptor beta chains sequenced from one sample in a study of tumor-infiltrating lymphocytes in primary liver carcinoma (dated by TCRdb to about 2017). Blood RNA was extracted from unsorted whole blood using TRIzol reagent, and germline DNA was obtained with the DNeasy Blood & Tissue kit. Instrument on record: Illumina HiSeq 2500. TCRbeta-specific cDNA was reverse-transcribed from 500 to 550 ng total RNA using a constant-region primer and ProtoScript II reverse transcriptase. Three nested multiplex PCR rounds, following a slightly modified ARM-PCR procedure, were used to build the TCRbeta libraries. Multiplex TRBV1-TRBV30 forward primers and a Cbeta reverse primer were used in the first two PCR rounds, each of which was run for about 10 cycles. In TCRdb, the public reads were trimmed at Q25 with fastp and aligned with MiXCR, with productive beta chains retained. All rows with the same CDR3 protein become a single entry with the most common DNA and genes. For this sample the table gives some 320,000 distinct CDR3 sequences, of which roughly 60% were detected only once. The top ten clones comprise 9% to 10% of the sample.

The sample consisted of peripheral blood. All receptors derive from a man in his forties with primary liver carcinoma and hepatitis B virus infection.

Ten or more counts support this clonotype. The chain combines TRBV6-5 with TRBJ1-6; D is undetermined. Germline loops: CDR1 MNHEY, CDR2 SVGAGI. The CDR3 extends over 15 amino acids. Between the trimmed V and J ends, which lost 4 bases and 7 bases, there was a span of 14 bases. The CDR3 nucleotides are TGTGCCAGCAGTTGGAAAGGGCTGAGCAATTCACCCCTCCACTTT. It is translated as CASSWKGLSNSPLHF.

About this clonotype itself: Given a much more abundant clone one base away, this may be a read error. The V call is TRBV7-9, the J call TRBJ2-4; the D call may be TRBD1 or TRBD2 (5 bases each). From germline, CDR1 is SEHNR and CDR2 FQNEAQ (reference sequence). This CDR3 has 12 residues. Deletions cut 8 bases from V and 6 bases from J, with 11 bases between. The CDR3 DNA follows: TGTGCCAGCGGGGGAGTTGCAAACATTCAGTACTTC. Protein sequence: CASGGVANIQYF.

In the case of this clonotype: A much larger clone lies one base from this, so it may be a read error. V usage is TRBV4-1 and J usage is TRBJ2-1; perhaps TRBD1 as D (5 bases). Looked up from germline, CDR1 is MGHRA and CDR2 is YSYEKL. CDR3 length: 16 residues. CDR3 bases: TGCGCCAGCAGCCAAGCGATCCAGGGTGCCTACAATGAGCGGTTCTTC. Translation: CASSQAIQGAYNERFF.

V gene TRBV29-1 combines with J gene TRBJ2-1, with D unresolved. The CDR3 spans 15 residues. Trimming left V 3 bases short and J 6 bases short, with 18 bases between. Germline-derived CDR1 and CDR2 are SQVTM and ANQGSEA. The CDR3 sequence is CSVDLSRVNINEQFF. CDR3 bases: TGCAGCGTTGATCTTTCTAGGGTCAATATCAATGAGCAGTTCTTC.

Many counts were recorded for this clonotype. V is TRBV12-3 or TRBV12-4 and J is TRBJ2-5; 8 nucleotides align to TRBD2. With 5 bases clipped from V and 5 bases from J, the junction kept 7 bases outside the gene matches. CDR3 length: 14 amino acids. The CDR3 is CASSDSGSFETQYF. DNA for the CDR3: TGTGCCAGCAGTGACAGCGGGAGTTTCGAGACCCAGTACTTC.

Regarding this clonotype: With a much larger clone just one base away, this may be a read error. The CDR3 does not end in the conserved phenylalanine or tryptophan, so this is likely a read error. The rearrangement uses TRBV6-2 or TRBV6-3 and TRBJ2-3; 7 nucleotides align to TRBD2. The germline gives CDR1 MNHEY, CDR2 SVGEGT. The length of the CDR3 is 15 residues. The trim removed 6 bases at V and 5 bases at J, leaving 11 bases unmatched. The CDR3 region is CASSRSGAEGDTQYL. The CDR3 nucleotides read TGTGCCAGCAGCCGCAGCGGGGCCGAGGGAGATACGCAGTATTTG.

The chain uses TRBV11-1 and TRBJ2-3, with unresolved D. V was shortened by 1 base and J by 0 bases, with 14 bases between the two germline ends. The CDR3 is 17 amino acids. Germline CDR1 reads SGHAT; CDR2 reads FQDESV (reference sequence). The CDR3 loop is CASSLELGGASTDTQYF. The CDR3, as DNA: TGTGCCAGCAGCTTAGAGCTTGGTGGAGCTAGCACAGATACGCAGTATTTT. Variable domain in full (rest from reference TRBV11-1 and TRBJ2-3): EAEVAQSPRYKITEKSQAVAFWCDPISGHATLYWYRQILGQGPELLVQFQDESVVDDSQLPKDRFSAERLKGVDSTLKIQPAELGDSAMYLCASSLELGGASTDTQYFGPGTRLTVL.

Note on this clonotype: A much larger clone differs by one base, so this may be a read error. The chain has TRBV28 and TRBJ2-1; 12 nucleotides match TRBD2. Germline lookup yields CDR1 MDHEN and CDR2 SYDVKM. There are 16 residues in the CDR3. The CDR3 DNA is TGTGCCATCAGTTCAGGACTAGCGGGGATAAACAATGAGCAGTTCTTC. It specifies CAISSGLAGINNEQFF.

Comments on this clonotype: One junction end does not reproduce the germline sequence, and a read error may be involved. The J gene is TRBJ1-4, the V gene TRBV6-6; D ambiguous. The CDR3 has 11 residues. CDR1 is MNHNY, CDR2 SVGAGI, per germline (reference sequence). CDR3 residues: CASSLEGKLSF. The CDR3 DNA reads as TGTGCCAGCAGTTTGGAGGGAAAATTGTCTTTT.

With respect to this clonotype: The CDR3 does not end in the conserved phenylalanine or tryptophan, so this is likely a read error. V is TRBV11-2 and J is TRBJ1-2; perhaps TRBD1 as D (5 bases). Germline assignment: CDR1 SGHAT and CDR2 FQNNGV. Trimming pared 6 bases from V and 2 bases from J, leaving 10 bases between. CDR3 length equals 13 residues. DNA for the CDR3: TGTGCCAGCAGTTCTCAGGGCAACTATGGCTACACCATC. Its translation is CASSSQGNYGYTI.

This clonotype showed up many times. J is TRBJ2-3 and V is TRBV29-1; 14 nucleotides align to TRBD2. The J segment lost 1 base and the V segment lost 6 bases, leaving 6 bases of the junction unmatched. The CDR3 is 16 amino acids. Germline values: CDR1 SQVTM, CDR2 ANQGSEA. This chain's CDR3 is CSVGLAGGWGTDTQYF. CDR3 bases: TGCAGCGTCGGACTAGCGGGAGGATGGGGCACAGATACGCAGTATTTT.

Regarding this clonotype: At one of its ends the junction is not consistent with the germline gene, which may arise from a read error. V and J are TRBV12-3 or TRBV12-4 and TRBJ2-4, with D unclear. The CDR3 covers 13 residues. The CDR3 protein is CASGLRTRQDRYF. CDR3 DNA sequence: TGTGCCAGCGGTTTGCGGACCCGGCAGGATCGGTACTTC.

To note about this clonotype: Given a much more abundant clone one base away, this may be a read error. V and J are TRBV18 and TRBJ2-7, with D perhaps TRBD1 (5 bases). The CDR3 runs 14 residues. V was trimmed by 5 bases and J by 5 bases, leaving 16 bases between them. From germline, CDR1 is KGHSH and CDR2 LQKENI. CDR3 nucleotides: TGTGCCAGCTCATCAACTTCAGGGCCCAACGAGCAGTACTTC. Protein: CASSSTSGPNEQYF.

The table lists this clonotype with a few counts. The V and J genes are TRBV11-2 and TRBJ2-5; TRBD1 aligns across 9 bases. CDR1 and CDR2 from the germline V gene are SGHAT and FQNNGV. This CDR3 has 14 amino acids. The ends lost 5 bases at V and 4 bases at J; junction bases unmatched: 5. The CDR3 DNA is TGTGCCAGCAGCCCGGAACAGGGGGCAGAGACCCAGTACTTC. Protein sequence: CASSPEQGAETQYF.

This chain joins TRBV11-1 and TRBJ2-5; perhaps TRBD2 as D (6 bases). The V end lost 3 bases, the J end lost 6 bases, and 14 bases lay between the germline ends. Germline V gene sequence: CDR1 SGHAT, CDR2 FQDESV (reference sequence). The CDR3 sequence is 14 residues long. The chain's CDR3 is CASSFRGGAQTQYF. The DNA of the CDR3 is TGTGCCAGCAGCTTCCGCGGCGGGGCGCAGACCCAGTACTTC.

This chain uses TRBV19 with TRBJ2-7; D unresolved. The CDR3 runs to 15 residues. V lost 3 bases and J lost 0, with 12 bases in between. Per germline, CDR1 LNHDA and CDR2 SQIVND (reference sequence). DNA of the CDR3: TGTGCCAGTAGTATCGGCCAGAGCGTCTCCTACGAGCAGTACTTC. Translating it yields CASSIGQSVSYEQYF.

To note about this clonotype: The junction shows a germline mismatch at one end, possibly a read error. This chain links TRBV6-1 with TRBJ2-7; 7 nucleotides line up with TRBD1. CDR3 length: 15 residues. Germline CDR1 reads MNHNS; CDR2 reads SASEGT. CDR3 sequence: CPSSEVGTDLYEQYF. The DNA for the CDR3 is TGTCCCAGCAGTGAAGTAGGGACAGATCTTTACGAGCAGTACTTC.

Regarding this clonotype: This clone may be a read error of a much larger clone one base away. The chain employs TRBV12-3 or TRBV12-4 and TRBJ2-3, with TRBD2 as a possible D gene (5 bases). This CDR3 region has 15 residues. The V end was cut by 6 bases, the J end by 3 bases, with 16 bases between. Here the CDR3 reads CASRLGSPRTDTQYF. DNA of the CDR3: TGTGCCAGCAGACTAGGATCCCCGAGGACAGATACGCAGTATTTT.

Concerning this clonotype itself: Germline and junction disagree at one end, which may indicate a read error. The chain employs TRBV6-6 and TRBJ2-2, with D possibly called TRBD1 or TRBD2 (6 bases each). Germline-derived CDR1 and CDR2 are MNHNY and SVGAGI (reference sequence). This CDR3 spans 15 amino acids. This CDR3 reads CASTTVGANTGGLFF. In nucleotides, the CDR3 is TGTGCCAGCACTACAGTGGGGGCGAACACCGGGGGGCTGTTTTTT.

Comments on this clonotype: Lacking the conserved final phenylalanine or tryptophan, this CDR3 likely reflects a read error. The chain uses TRBV14 and TRBJ1-1; D gene unclear. The CDR3 runs 13 residues. The germline V gene encodes CDR1 SGHDN and CDR2 FVKESK. CDR3 loop: CASSQDGNTEAFI. The CDR3 nucleotides are TGTGCTAGCAGCCAAGATGGAAACACTGAAGCTTTCATT.

On this clonotype: This clone may be a read error of a much larger clone one base away. This chain connects TRBV12-3 or TRBV12-4 to TRBJ2-5, with D perhaps assigned TRBD1 or TRBD2 (6 bases each). The CDR3 consists of 14 residues. CDR3 DNA sequence: TGTGCCAGCAGTAAGGGGGGTAACCAAGAGACCCAGTGCTTC. Its translation is CASSKGGNQETQCF.